What follows are 31 T cell receptor beta chains derived from one specimen sequenced in a study of T cell repertoires in ileal Crohn's disease. Only in-frame clones appear in the TCRdb table, and some are missing; sequencing was by immunoSEQ multiplex PCR. The repertoire holds about 62,000 clones, about 89% seen once, with roughly 1.9% in the top ten. Time point defined: neoterminal ileum biopsy at postoperative endoscopy, about 6 months after surgery. Sample: ileal tissue. Receptor source: an adult with Crohn's disease.

The chain carries TRBV30 and TRBJ1-1, with unresolved D. CDR1 and CDR2 (germline): GTSNPN, SVGIG (reference sequence). The CDR3 extends over 12 amino acids. The ends were cut back, 2 bases at V and 1 base at J, with 5 bases in the middle. CDR3 sequence: CAWSLENTEAFF. The DNA of the CDR3 is TGTGCCTGGAGTCTAGAGAACACTGAAGCTTTCTTT.

This chain uses TRBV5-1 with TRBJ2-3; 8 bases align to TRBD1. The CDR3 loop spans 14 amino acids. J gave up 5 bases and V 4 bases, and 6 bases lay outside the gene matches. Germline values: CDR1 SGHRS, CDR2 YFSETQ. The chain's CDR3 is CASSGGTGRDTQYF. The CDR3 DNA is TGCGCCAGCAGCGGAGGGACAGGTCGAGATACGCAGTATTTT.

This chain joins TRBV18 and TRBJ2-7; the match to TRBD1 covers 11 bases. The CDR3 consists of 16 residues. Germline V gene data show CDR1 as KGHSH and CDR2 as LQKENI. V lost 3 bases and J lost 3; bases outside the gene matches: 7. This chain's CDR3 is CASSPVFGTGGYEQYF. The DNA for the CDR3 is TGTGCCAGCTCACCGGTATTCGGGACAGGGGGCTACGAGCAGTACTTC.

J is TRBJ2-4 and V is TRBV5-1, with D unresolved. V was cut by 0 bases and J by 0 bases, with 7 bases left in between. CDR1 and CDR2 from the germline V gene are SGHRS and YFSETQ. The length of the CDR3 is 15 residues. CDR3 sequence: CASSLAPRAKNIQYF. CDR3 bases: TGCGCCAGCAGCTTGGCCCCCCGAGCCAAAAACATTCAGTACTTC.

The chain employs TRBV18 and TRBJ2-1; D is unclear. Trimming stripped 4 bases from V and 3 bases from J, with 16 bases between. This CDR3 spans 16 amino acids. Germline V gene data show CDR1 as KGHSH and CDR2 as LQKENI. The CDR3 DNA reads TGTGCCAGCTCACTCTCCGGGTTCTATGACTACAATGAGCAGTTCTTC. As protein: CASSLSGFYDYNEQFF.

V and J are TRBV2 and TRBJ2-1; D not resolved. The germline V gene encodes CDR1 SNHLY and CDR2 FYNNEI. The germline V and J ends were trimmed by 0 bases and 9 bases, with 9 bases remaining between them. This CDR3 has 13 residues. The chain's CDR3 is CASSEASMSEQFF. The CDR3 coding sequence is TGTGCCAGCAGTGAAGCCTCAATGAGTGAGCAGTTCTTC.

The gene calls are TRBV10-3 and TRBJ2-5; 7 bases are shared with TRBD2. The germline V gene encodes CDR1 ENHRY and CDR2 SYGVKD. The trim removed 2 bases at V and 2 bases at J, leaving 5 bases unmatched. The CDR3 sequence is 15 residues long. The CDR3 protein is CAISENRGVQETQYF. The CDR3 nucleotides read TGTGCCATCAGTGAGAACCGGGGGGTACAAGAGACCCAGTACTTC.

The J gene is TRBJ2-5, the V gene TRBV5-1; 9 nucleotides agree with TRBD1. Germline CDR1 is SGHRS and CDR2 is YFSETQ. This CDR3 contains 12 residues. V was pared by 1 base and J by 13 bases, with 5 bases of the junction left unmatched. CDR3 amino acids: CASSLFKGQGYF. The DNA of the CDR3 is TGCGCCAGCAGCTTGTTTAAGGGACAGGGGTACTTC.

This chain connects TRBV2 to TRBJ1-6, with D unresolved. From germline, CDR1 is SNHLY and CDR2 FYNNEI. Deletions cut 5 bases from V and 6 bases from J, with 14 bases between. The CDR3 sequence is 15 residues long. CDR3 protein: CASSKPGSLNSPLHF. DNA for the CDR3: TGTGCCAGCAGTAAACCCGGGAGCCTTAATTCACCCCTCCACTTT.

The chain links TRBV29-1 to TRBJ2-4, with D tentatively TRBD2 (7 bases). The CDR3 totals 14 residues. Trimming removed 5 bases from V and 6 bases from J, with 17 bases in between. The V gene's germline CDR1 is SQVTM and CDR2 ANQGSEA. Here the CDR3 DNA reads TGCAGCGTTCTATCGGGGGGCGGGAGAAACATTCAGTACTTC. Translation gives CSVLSGGGRNIQYF.

The chain combines TRBV6-1 with TRBJ1-3; D unresolved. V lost 2 bases to trimming and J lost 8 bases, with 10 bases between them. In germline, CDR1 is MNHNS, CDR2 SASEGT. The CDR3 extends over 13 amino acids. This CDR3 reads CASSEQNGDTIYF. Written as DNA, the CDR3 is TGTGCCAGCAGTGAACAAAACGGGGACACCATATATTTT.

The CDR3 nucleotides are TGTGCCAGCAGTTTCCCAGGGGGCTATGGCTACACCTTC. Protein sequence: CASSFPGGYGYTF. The chain joins TRBV28 to TRBJ1-2, with 7 bases aligning to TRBD1. CDR3 size: 13 residues. V shed 3 bases and J 4 bases; nucleotides not matched to a gene: 2. Germline V gene data show CDR1 as MDHEN and CDR2 as SYDVKM.

The CDR3 DNA follows: TGTGCCAGCAGCACCGGACAGGGGCCCTCCTACGAGCAGTACTTC. This sequence encodes CASSTGQGPSYEQYF. The chain carries TRBV7-9 and TRBJ2-7; 9 bases agree with TRBD1. Trimming cost V 5 bases and J 0 bases; bases outside gene matches: 5. CDR3 length equals 15 residues. Germline V gene data show CDR1 as SEHNR and CDR2 as FQNEAQ (reference sequence).

The chain employs TRBV29-1 and TRBJ2-5; maybe TRBD1 (7 bases). The germline gives CDR1 SQVTM, CDR2 ANQGSEA. Trimming left V 6 bases short and J 1 base short, with 15 bases between. The CDR3 sequence is 14 residues long. The CDR3 here is CSVGAGTVQETQYF. CDR3 coding DNA: TGCAGCGTGGGGGCGGGGACAGTCCAAGAGACCCAGTACTTC. Supplemented by reference TRBV29-1 and TRBJ2-5, the full variable domain reads SAVISQKPSRDICQRGTSLTIQCQVDSQVTMMFWYRQQPGQSLTLIATANQGSEATYESGFVIDKFPISRPNLTFSTLTVSNMSPEDSSIYLCSVGAGTVQETQYFGPGTRLLVL.

CDR3 in amino acids: CASSYPSGRANIYEQYF. CDR3 bases: TGTGCCAGCAGCTACCCGAGCGGGAGGGCCAACATTTACGAGCAGTACTTC. The chain is built from TRBV11-3 and TRBJ2-7, with 10 bases identical to TRBD2. V was pared by 4 bases and J by 4 bases, with 13 bases of the junction left unmatched. The germline V gene has CDR1 SGHNT and CDR2 YENEEA. This CDR3 is 17 amino acids long.

The V call is TRBV27, the J call TRBJ2-5; 8 bases match TRBD2. Germline CDR1 is MNHEY and CDR2 is SMNVEV (reference sequence). The CDR3 extends over 13 amino acids. The V gene end was trimmed by 8 bases and the J gene end by 4 bases; junction bases not matched to a gene: 6. The CDR3 DNA follows: TGTGCCAGCTGGCCGGGACTAGGAGAGACCCAGTACTTC. The encoded protein is CASWPGLGETQYF.

This sequence joins TRBV7-9 and TRBJ1-1; unclear D gene. The CDR3 has 15 residues. Germline loops: CDR1 SEHNR, CDR2 FQNEAQ (reference sequence). Trimming removed 5 bases at V and 3 bases at J, with 16 bases between. CDR3 in DNA: TGTGCCAGCAGCCCCCAAATCGGGGATTACACTGAAGCTTTCTTT. Its translation is CASSPQIGDYTEAFF. The full variable domain, in which reference TRBV7-9 and TRBJ1-1 provide the parts outside the CDR3, is DTGVSQNPRHKITKRGQNVTFRCDPISEHNRLYWYRQTLGQGPEFLTYFQNEAQLEKSRLLSDRFSAERPKGSFSTLEIQRTEQGDSAMYLCASSPQIGDYTEAFFGQGTRLTVV.

In this sample, this clone turned up a few times. The V call is TRBV5-4, the J call TRBJ1-2; TRBD1 aligns across 8 bases. CDR1 is SGHNT and CDR2 is YYREEE in the germline V gene (reference sequence). V was clipped by 3 bases and J by 3 bases; unmatched bases: 10. This CDR3 has 16 residues. In nucleotides, the CDR3 is TGTGCCAGCAGCTCCCTCGGGTTACAGGGGGACTATGGCTACACCTTC. It codes for CASSSLGLQGDYGYTF.

V usage is TRBV4-3 and J usage is TRBJ1-2; 9 positions match TRBD1. CDR1 is LGHNA and CDR2 is YSLEER in the germline V gene. The CDR3 spans 13 residues. V lost 3 bases, J lost 7 bases, and 3 bases stayed unmatched. The CDR3 region is CASSQTGGGGYTF. For the CDR3, the DNA is TGCGCCAGCAGCCAGACAGGGGGAGGTGGCTACACCTTC.

V and J are TRBV6-6 and TRBJ1-2, with D possibly being TRBD1 (5 bases). Trimming left V 7 bases short and J 4 bases short, with 16 bases between. The CDR3 runs to 14 residues. Germline V gives CDR1 MNHNY, CDR2 SVGAGI (reference sequence). CDR3 in amino acids: CASTSTVKTYGYTF. In DNA, the CDR3 is TGTGCCAGCACCTCGACAGTTAAGACCTATGGCTACACCTTC.

The CDR3 is CASSSYRDGYTF. The DNA of the CDR3 is TGCGCCAGCAGCTCGTATAGAGATGGCTACACCTTC. V and J are TRBV5-1 and TRBJ1-2; D unresolved. Per germline, CDR1 SGHRS and CDR2 YFSETQ. Trimming left V 3 bases short and J 6 bases short, with 9 bases between. The CDR3 spans 12 residues. Complete variable domain (other parts from reference TRBV5-1 and TRBJ1-2): KAGVTQTPRYLIKTRGQQVTLSCSPISGHRSVSWYQQTPGQGLQFLFEYFSETQRNKGNFPGRFSGRQFSNSRSEMNVSTLELGDSALYLCASSSYRDGYTFGSGTRLTVV.

The chain employs TRBV7-2 and TRBJ2-1, with TRBD2 matching over 10 bases. The CDR3 is 15 amino acids. J lost 5 bases, V lost 5 bases, and 6 bases had no gene match. Germline lookup yields CDR1 SGHTA and CDR2 FQGNSA. This chain's CDR3 is CASSTWTSGNNEQFF. CDR3 coding DNA: TGTGCCAGCAGCACATGGACTAGCGGAAACAATGAGCAGTTCTTC.

The V call is TRBV15, the J call TRBJ2-5, with no clear D. The germline V and J ends were trimmed by 1 base and 4 bases, with 10 bases remaining between them. This CDR3 has 14 amino acids. From germline, CDR1 is LNHNV and CDR2 YYDKDF (reference sequence). This CDR3 reads CATSRGGQLETQYF. CDR3 DNA: TGTGCCACCAGCAGAGGTGGGCAACTAGAGACCCAGTACTTC. The complete variable domain, with remaining parts taken from reference TRBV15 and TRBJ2-5, reads DAMVIQNPRYQVTQFGKPVTLSCSQTLNHNVMYWYQQKSSQAPKLLFHYYDKDFNNEADTPDNFQSRRPNTSFCFLDIRSPGLGDTAMYLCATSRGGQLETQYFGPGTRLLVL.

The chain uses TRBV10-1 and TRBJ1-1, with TRBD1 matching 7 bases. Germline V gene lookup returns CDR1 WNHNN and CDR2 SYGVQD (reference sequence). The V segment lost 6 bases and the J segment 2 bases; nucleotides outside the gene matches: 12. This CDR3 is built from 16 residues. This CDR3 is CASRPDRAGNNTEAFF. The DNA of the CDR3 is TGCGCCAGCAGACCCGACAGGGCCGGGAATAACACTGAAGCTTTCTTT.

The chain employs TRBV10-3 and TRBJ1-1, with 9 bases that match TRBD1. This CDR3 comprises 13 residues. V was clipped by 5 bases and J by 4 bases; unmatched bases: 2. CDR1 and CDR2 (germline): ENHRY, SYGVKD. In nucleotides, the CDR3 is TGTGCCATCAGTCGGGACAGGGCCACTGAAGCTTTCTTT. Its protein is CAISRDRATEAFF.

This clone was counted between two and nine times. The chain combines TRBV7-9 with TRBJ1-2; D ambiguous. This CDR3 has 14 residues. V lost 3 bases, J lost 8 bases, and 16 bases lay in between. Per the germline V gene, CDR1 is SEHNR and CDR2 is FQNEAQ (reference sequence). CDR3 region: CASSLGSSSGGYTF. CDR3 sequence (DNA): TGTGCCAGCAGCTTGGGGAGTAGCTCCGGGGGCTACACCTTC.

In nucleotides, the CDR3 is TGTGCCAGCAGCTTACGGGACAGAAAGTACAATGAGCAGTTCTTC. This sequence encodes CASSLRDRKYNEQFF. The V and J genes are TRBV7-3 and TRBJ2-1; 7 bases fit TRBD1. The germline V gene encodes CDR1 SGHTA and CDR2 FQGTGA. The CDR3 runs 15 residues. The V and J ends lost 2 bases and 4 bases, in that order; junction bases with no gene match: 5.

This chain uses TRBV27 with TRBJ1-6; 10 bases align to TRBD1. J lost 7 bases, V lost 6 bases, and 9 bases had no gene match. From germline, CDR1 is MNHEY and CDR2 SMNVEV (reference sequence). There are 16 residues in the CDR3. The CDR3: CASRHPPGQGNSPLHF. The CDR3 DNA reads as TGTGCCAGCAGGCATCCCCCGGGACAGGGGAATTCACCCCTCCACTTT.

V usage is TRBV11-2 and J usage is TRBJ2-1; 11 bases are a match to TRBD1. The V gene's germline CDR1 is SGHAT and CDR2 FQNNGV. Trimming at V came to 5 bases and at J to 9 bases, leaving 12 bases not matched to a gene. The CDR3 sequence is 16 residues long. The CDR3 region is CASSPGGGQGGGEQFF. The CDR3, as DNA: TGTGCCAGCAGCCCCGGTGGGGGACAGGGGGGAGGTGAGCAGTTCTTC. The full variable domain, with the rest looked up from reference TRBV11-2 and TRBJ2-1, is EAGVAQSPRYKIIEKRQSVAFWCNPISGHATLYWYQQILGQGPKLLIQFQNNGVVDDSQLPKDRFSAERLKGVDSTLKIQPAKLEDSAVYLCASSPGGGQGGGEQFFGPGTRLTVL.

This clone was observed a single time. The V call is TRBV27, the J call TRBJ2-7, with TRBD2 matching over 8 bases. The trim removed 6 bases at V and 3 bases at J, leaving 7 bases unmatched. The germline V gene has CDR1 MNHEY and CDR2 SMNVEV (reference sequence). The CDR3 sequence is 14 residues long. The CDR3 here is CASRARAGVYEQYF. CDR3 DNA: TGTGCCAGCAGGGCCAGAGCGGGAGTCTACGAGCAGTACTTC.

The chain uses TRBV2 and TRBJ1-2; D is possibly TRBD1 (5 bases). Trimming pared 6 bases from V and 8 bases from J, leaving 16 bases between. This CDR3 is built from 13 residues. Germline V gene lookup returns CDR1 SNHLY and CDR2 FYNNEI. CDR3 nucleotides: TGTGCCAGCAGCCTAGCGGCAGGGCAAGGCTACACCTTC. This codes for CASSLAAGQGYTF. The variable domain in full, completed from reference TRBV2 and TRBJ1-2, reads EPEVTQTPSHQVTQMGQEVILRCVPISNHLYFYWYRQILGQKVEFLVSFYNNEISEKSEIFDDQFSVERPDGSNFTLKIRSTKLEDSAMYFCASSLAAGQGYTFGSGTRLTVV.